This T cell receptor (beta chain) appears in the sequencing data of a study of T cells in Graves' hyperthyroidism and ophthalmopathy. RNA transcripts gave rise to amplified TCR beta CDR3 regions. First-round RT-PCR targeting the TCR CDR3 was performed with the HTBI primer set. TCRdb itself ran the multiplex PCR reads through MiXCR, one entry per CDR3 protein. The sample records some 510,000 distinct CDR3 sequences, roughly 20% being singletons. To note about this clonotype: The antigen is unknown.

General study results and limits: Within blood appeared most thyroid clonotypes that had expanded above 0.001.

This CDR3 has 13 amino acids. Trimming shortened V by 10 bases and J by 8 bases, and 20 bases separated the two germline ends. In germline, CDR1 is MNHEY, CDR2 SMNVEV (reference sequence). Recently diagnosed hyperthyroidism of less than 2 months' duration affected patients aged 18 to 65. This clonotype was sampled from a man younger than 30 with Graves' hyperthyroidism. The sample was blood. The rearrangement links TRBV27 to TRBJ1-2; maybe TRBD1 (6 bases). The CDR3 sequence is CATRDNLGWGYTF. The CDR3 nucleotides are TGTGCCACCAGGGACAACTTGGGTTGGGGCTACACCTTC.